This is a list of T cell receptor beta chains from one sample in a study of beta chain features in type 1 diabetes. Assay used: immunoSEQ multiplex PCR; TCRdb lists only in-frame clones, some missing. This table holds about 290,000 clones, about 8.5% found once. The sample consisted of central memory CD4+ T cells from blood. All receptors come from a woman younger than 30 in good health. CDR3s include the opening cysteine and the closing phenylalanine or tryptophan. The D gene is left open where the match is weak. Clone size, where shown, is once, few, many, or a class for clones that have expanded.

>TRBD1|TRBV18|TRBJ1-6|few
TGTGCCAGCTCACCTGACAGGGCCACACCCCTCCACTTT
CASSPDRATPLHF
>TRBD1|TRBV6-5|TRBJ1-2|.
TGTGCCAGCAGACTCGGACAGGGCCTCTATGGCTACACCTTC
CASRLGQGLYGYTF
>.|TRBV5-4|TRBJ2-3|many
TGTGCCAGCAGGCCTGGCGGGACACCAACCTCAGATACGCAGTATTTT
CASRPGGTPTSDTQYF
>.|TRBV10-3|TRBJ2-7|.
TGTGCCATCATGAACCCGCAACACTCTTCCTACGAGCAGTACTTC
CAIMNPQHSSYEQYF
>.|TRBV25-1|TRBJ1-1|.
TGTGCCAGCAGTGAAGGGCTCCGGGACATAAAAGGGGTGGCTTTCTTT
CASSEGLRDIKGVAFF
>.|TRBV6-1|TRBJ2-3|few
TGTGCCAGCAGTGTTGGGCTAACCACAGATACGCAGTATTTT
CASSVGLTTDTQYF
>.|TRBV6-5|TRBJ2-2|.
TGTGCCAGCACTTGGCAGGGGGGTGTCCCCGGGGAGCTGTTTTTT
CASTWQGGVPGELFF
>.|TRBV19|TRBJ1-2|.
TGTGCCAGTAGTATGAGACGGGACCTCTACACCTTC
CASSMRRDLYTF
>TRBD2|TRBV19|TRBJ2-5|few
TGTGCCAGTAGCCCGCCTAGCGGGAGGGCCAGACAAGAGACCCAGTACTTC
CASSPPSGRARQETQYF
>TRBD1|TRBV7-7|TRBJ2-7|.
TGTGCTAGCAGCCTTGGGACAGCTAGCTCCTACGAGCAGTACTTC
CASSLGTASSYEQYF